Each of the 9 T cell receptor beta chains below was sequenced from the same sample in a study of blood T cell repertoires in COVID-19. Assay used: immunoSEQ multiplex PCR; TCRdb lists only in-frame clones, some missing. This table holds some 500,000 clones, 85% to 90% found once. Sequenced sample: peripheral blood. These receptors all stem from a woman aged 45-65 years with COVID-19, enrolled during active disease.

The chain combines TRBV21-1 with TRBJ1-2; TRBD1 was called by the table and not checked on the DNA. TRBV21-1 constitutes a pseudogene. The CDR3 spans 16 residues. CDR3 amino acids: CASSKVQGVFNYGYTF. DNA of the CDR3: TGTGCCAGCAGCAAGGTTCAGGGGGTATTCAACTATGGCTACACCTTC.

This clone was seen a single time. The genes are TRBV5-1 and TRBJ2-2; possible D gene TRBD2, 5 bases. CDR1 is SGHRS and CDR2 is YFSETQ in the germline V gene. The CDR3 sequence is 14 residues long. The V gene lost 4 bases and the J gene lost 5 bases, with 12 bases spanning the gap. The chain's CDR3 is CASSLWTGTGELFF. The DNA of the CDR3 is TGCGCCAGCAGCCTATGGACGGGGACCGGGGAGCTGTTTTTT.

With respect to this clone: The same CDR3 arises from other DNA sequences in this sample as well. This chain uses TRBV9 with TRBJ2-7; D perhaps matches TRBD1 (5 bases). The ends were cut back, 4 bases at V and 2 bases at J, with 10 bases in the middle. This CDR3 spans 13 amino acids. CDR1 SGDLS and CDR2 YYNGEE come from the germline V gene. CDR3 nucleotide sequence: TGTGCCAGCAGCCCAGGACAAACCTACGAGCAGTACTTC. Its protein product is CASSPGQTYEQYF.

The DNA of the CDR3 is TGTGCCAGTAGTATACGGACAGAACAAGAGACCCAGTACTTC. Translated: CASSIRTEQETQYF. The chain is built from TRBV19 and TRBJ2-5, with D perhaps matching TRBD1 (6 bases). Trimming pared 2 bases from V and 2 bases from J, leaving 9 bases between. CDR3 size: 14 residues. Germline V gene sequence: CDR1 LNHDA, CDR2 SQIVND (reference sequence).

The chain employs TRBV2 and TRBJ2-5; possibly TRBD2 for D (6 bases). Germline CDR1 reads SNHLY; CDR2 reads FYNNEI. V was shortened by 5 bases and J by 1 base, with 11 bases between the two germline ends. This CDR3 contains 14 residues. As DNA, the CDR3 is TGTGCCAGCAGTAAGGGACTCCTCCAAGAGACCCAGTACTTC. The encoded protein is CASSKGLLQETQYF.

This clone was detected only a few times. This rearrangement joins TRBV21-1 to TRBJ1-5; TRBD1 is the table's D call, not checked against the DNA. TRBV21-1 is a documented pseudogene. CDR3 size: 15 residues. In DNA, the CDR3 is TGTGCCAGCAGCACGCGACAGGGGCGTAATCAGCCCCAGCATTTT. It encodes CASSTRQGRNQPQHF.

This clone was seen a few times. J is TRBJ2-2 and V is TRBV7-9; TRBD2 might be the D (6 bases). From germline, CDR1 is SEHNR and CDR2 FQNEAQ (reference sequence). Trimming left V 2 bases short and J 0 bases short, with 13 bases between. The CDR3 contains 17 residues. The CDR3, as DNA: TGTGCCAGCAGCTTACCACGGACTACTCCGAACACCGGGGAGCTGTTTTTT. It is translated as CASSLPRTTPNTGELFF.

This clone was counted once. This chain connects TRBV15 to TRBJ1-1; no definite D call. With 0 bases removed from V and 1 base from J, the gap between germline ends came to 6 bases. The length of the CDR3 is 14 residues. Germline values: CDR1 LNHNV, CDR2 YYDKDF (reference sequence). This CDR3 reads CATSRDVANTEAFF. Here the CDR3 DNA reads TGTGCCACCAGCAGAGATGTGGCGAACACTGAAGCTTTCTTT.

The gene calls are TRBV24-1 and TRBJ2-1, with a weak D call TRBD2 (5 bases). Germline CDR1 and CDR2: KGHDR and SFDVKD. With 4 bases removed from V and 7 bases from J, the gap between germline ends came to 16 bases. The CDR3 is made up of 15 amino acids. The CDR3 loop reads CATSEGSEVRNEQFF. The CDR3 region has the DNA TGTGCCACCAGTGAGGGGTCGGAGGTTCGTAATGAGCAGTTCTTC.